A single sample is the source of the 19 T cell receptor beta chains below, sequenced in a study of blood T cell repertoires in COVID-19. The method was immunoSEQ multiplex PCR; TCRdb's version includes in-frame clones alone and lacks a portion of them. Among roughly 120,000 clones listed, roughly 87% were seen once. The specimen sequenced was peripheral blood. The receptors shown here come from a human donor in a cohort sampled during active COVID-19.

This chain connects TRBV5-4 to TRBJ2-3, with D maybe TRBD1 (6 bases). CDR1 and CDR2 (germline): SGHNT, YYREEE (reference sequence). The CDR3 length is 17 residues. Trimming shortened V by 4 bases and J by 1 base, and 19 bases separated the two germline ends. The CDR3 coding sequence is TGTGCCAGCAGCATCCCCGGGGCAGGGGCCCGCACAGATACGCAGTATTTT. Translation: CASSIPGAGARTDTQYF.

V is TRBV20-1 and J is TRBJ1-1, with 9 bases that match TRBD1. Per the germline V gene, CDR1 is DFQATT and CDR2 is SNEGSKA (reference sequence). This CDR3 is built from 16 residues. The junction had 13 bases not matched to a gene; V was cut back by 3 bases and J by 5 bases. The CDR3 nucleotides read TGCAGTGCTAGTCCAGGGAGGACAGGGGAGGGGACTGAAGCTTTCTTT. It specifies CSASPGRTGEGTEAFF.

This rearrangement joins TRBV11-2 to TRBJ1-1; D ambiguous. The CDR3 spans 14 residues. From germline, CDR1 is SGHAT and CDR2 FQNNGV. The V end was cut by 5 bases, the J end by 3 bases, with 13 bases between. The CDR3 nucleotides are TGTGCCAGCAGCCCCGCCAGGCAGTACACTGAAGCTTTCTTT. This translates into CASSPARQYTEAFF.

The chain carries TRBV2 and TRBJ2-5, with D perhaps TRBD2 (6 bases). Trimming left V 7 bases short and J 7 bases short, with 13 bases between. The CDR3 totals 12 residues. In germline, CDR1 is SNHLY, CDR2 FYNNEI. CDR3 loop: CASTTEAGTQYF. DNA of the CDR3: TGTGCCAGCACGACCGAAGCGGGGACCCAGTACTTC.

This clone was counted a single time. The chain links TRBV18 to TRBJ2-1, with 9 bases lining up with TRBD1. The CDR3 runs 15 residues. Germline V gene sequence: CDR1 KGHSH, CDR2 LQKENI. The junction had 3 bases not matched to a gene; V was cut back by 6 bases and J by 0 bases. Here the CDR3 DNA reads TGTGCCAGCTCCGGGGACAGGGTCTCCTACAATGAGCAGTTCTTC. It specifies CASSGDRVSYNEQFF. Looking up the rest from reference TRBV18 and TRBJ2-1 gives the full variable domain: NAGVMQNPRHLVRRRGQEARLRCSPMKGHSHVYWYRQLPEEGLKFMVYLQKENIIDESGMPKERFSAEFPKEGPSILRIQQVVRGDSAAYFCASSGDRVSYNEQFFGPGTRLTVL.

The V call is TRBV6-5, the J call TRBJ2-7; D perhaps matches TRBD1 (6 bases). There are 13 residues in the CDR3. Looked up from germline, CDR1 is MNHEY and CDR2 is SVGAGI. Trimming pared 6 bases from V and 6 bases from J, leaving 15 bases between. CDR3 region: CASRDPGDGEQYF. The CDR3 coding sequence is TGTGCCAGCAGAGACCCAGGGGATGGCGAGCAGTACTTC.

The chain recombines TRBV4-1 with TRBJ1-5; 7 nucleotides agree with TRBD1. V trimming: 0 bases; J trimming: 4 bases; junction bases outside the gene matches: 3. The CDR3 length is 15 residues. Germline V gives CDR1 MGHRA, CDR2 YSYEKL. The CDR3 bases are TGCGCCAGCAGCCAAGATAGGGACAGAAATCAGCCCCAGCATTTT. Amino acid sequence: CASSQDRDRNQPQHF.

This clone was counted a single time. The CDR3, as DNA: TGTGCCAGTAAGCCCGCGACAGGGGGCGGGACTGAAGCTTTCTTT. It specifies CASKPATGGGTEAFF. The gene calls are TRBV27 and TRBJ1-1; 10 positions agree with TRBD1. Trimming took 9 bases from V and 5 from J; bases not matched to a gene: 12. Germline V gene sequence: CDR1 MNHEY, CDR2 SMNVEV (reference sequence). The CDR3 covers 15 residues.

V and J are TRBV5-6 and TRBJ2-7; tentative D call: TRBD1 (5 bases). Per the germline V gene, CDR1 is SGHDT and CDR2 is YYEEEE. CDR3 length equals 15 residues. V was pared by 1 base and J by 7 bases, with 18 bases between. CDR3 sequence reads: CASSLIRGAGPEQYF. The CDR3 region has the DNA TGTGCCAGCAGCTTGATCCGTGGGGCAGGGCCTGAGCAGTACTTC.

The V and J genes are TRBV18 and TRBJ1-5; D uncertain. The germline gives CDR1 KGHSH, CDR2 LQKENI. CDR3 length equals 14 residues. With 2 bases removed from V and 7 bases from J, the gap between germline ends came to 12 bases. The CDR3 DNA follows: TGTGCCAGCTCACCAGAGGGAGAGGGACAGCCCCAGCATTTT. The encoded protein is CASSPEGEGQPQHF.

The chain employs TRBV2 and TRBJ1-2, with 7 bases that match TRBD1. V was clipped by 5 bases and J by 2 bases; unmatched bases: 2. The CDR3 sequence is 13 residues long. CDR1 SNHLY and CDR2 FYNNEI come from the germline V gene. CDR3 loop: CASSSQGNYGYTF. CDR3 DNA: TGTGCCAGCAGTTCACAGGGGAACTATGGCTACACCTTC.

The V call is TRBV7-7, the J call TRBJ2-1, with 9 bases aligning to TRBD1. The length of the CDR3 is 15 residues. V lost 5 bases, J lost 2 bases, and 4 bases stayed unmatched. Germline V gives CDR1 SSHAT, CDR2 FNYEAQ (reference sequence). This CDR3 is CASSPGTGTYNEQFF. For the CDR3, the DNA is TGTGCCAGCAGCCCCGGGACAGGGACCTACAATGAGCAGTTCTTC.

The chain combines TRBV5-5 with TRBJ2-1; 9 bases match TRBD1. The V segment lost 4 bases and the J segment 4 bases; nucleotides outside the gene matches: 3. The CDR3 consists of 14 residues. CDR1 and CDR2 (germline): SGHKS, YYEKEE (reference sequence). The CDR3 DNA follows: TGTGCCAGCAGCCACGGACAGGGGTACAATGAGCAGTTCTTC. It is translated as CASSHGQGYNEQFF.

The chain joins TRBV3-1 (or the pseudogene TRBV3-2) to TRBJ1-2; no definite D call. The CDR3 consists of 15 residues. V was trimmed by 4 bases and J by 2 bases, leaving 14 bases between them. CDR1 is LGHDT, CDR2 YNNKEL, per germline (reference sequence). The CDR3 nucleotides read TGTGCCAGCAGCCCCGCCGGGGAGGGAAACTATGGCTACACCTTC. The encoded protein is CASSPAGEGNYGYTF.

The V gene is TRBV18, the J gene TRBJ2-7, with TRBD1 identical over 11 bases. The CDR3 contains 18 residues. The junction had 16 bases not matched to a gene; V was cut back by 6 bases and J by 3 bases. Germline CDR1 and CDR2: KGHSH and LQKENI. The CDR3 DNA sequence: TGTGCCAGCTCTCAATTGAACCCAACAGGGACAGGGGGCTACGAGCAGTACTTC. Protein sequence: CASSQLNPTGTGGYEQYF.

V and J are TRBV10-2 and TRBJ2-5, with TRBD2 matching 9 bases. This CDR3 comprises 16 residues. The trim removed 4 bases at V and 5 bases at J, leaving 11 bases unmatched. Germline V CDR1 and CDR2: WSHSY, SAAADI. CDR3 nucleotide sequence: TGCGCCAGCAGTGGGGTGTTGCGGGAGGGCCGTGAGACCCAGTACTTC. Amino acids: CASSGVLREGRETQYF.

V and J are TRBV7-8 and TRBJ2-7; tentative D call: TRBD1 (6 bases). The germline V gene encodes CDR1 SGHVS and CDR2 FQNEAQ. V was trimmed by 1 base and J by 6 bases, leaving 13 bases between them. This CDR3 region has 14 residues. The CDR3 DNA reads TGTGCCAGCAGCTTAGGAGGGTTGGGGGCCGAGCAGTACTTC. As protein: CASSLGGLGAEQYF. The variable domain in full, with the rest retrieved from reference TRBV7-8 and TRBJ2-7, is GAGVSQSPRYKVAKRGQDVALRCDPISGHVSLFWYQQALGQGPEFLTYFQNEAQLDKSGLPSDRFFAERPEGSVSTLKIQRTQQEDSAVYLCASSLGGLGAEQYFGPGTRLTVT.

V gene TRBV28 combines with J gene TRBJ2-3; 8 positions match TRBD1. This CDR3 is 15 amino acids long. V lost 2 bases, J lost 6 bases, and 7 bases stayed unmatched. From germline, CDR1 is MDHEN and CDR2 SYDVKM. CDR3 coding DNA: TGTGCCAGCAGTTTAAGGGGGACAGGCGGGGATACGCAGTATTTT. It codes for CASSLRGTGGDTQYF.

The chain employs TRBV2 and TRBJ1-1; D ambiguous. CDR3 size: 12 residues. Trimming removed 5 bases at V and 3 bases at J, with 7 bases between. Germline V gene data show CDR1 as SNHLY and CDR2 as FYNNEI. The CDR3 spells CASSRQYTEAFF. The CDR3 DNA is TGTGCCAGCAGTCGACAATACACTGAAGCTTTCTTT.